Listed below are T cell receptor beta chains from one sample, sequenced in a study of blood T cell repertoires in COVID-19. This table comes from immunoSEQ multiplex PCR, and its TCRdb copy is limited to in-frame clones, with some not included. This repertoire shows about 110,000 clones, about three quarters found once; its top ten account for 6% to 6.5%. Input material: peripheral blood. Receptors originate from a man older than 75 with COVID-19, enrolled during active disease. The CDR3 runs from the conserved cysteine through the conserved F or W. The D gene is left open where the match is weak. Expanded clones get a size class; other rows say once, few or many, or leave the size out.

clone_size	v_call	j_call	d_call	cdr3_nt	cdr3_aa
few	TRBV5-6	TRBJ1-2	TRBD1	TGTGCCAGCAGGACGACAGGGGGCGGGTATGGCTACACCTTC	CASRTTGGGYGYTF
.	TRBV3-1/TRBV3-2	TRBJ1-2	.	TGTGCCAGCAGCCTAGGACAACATAACTATGGCTACACCTTC	CASSLGQHNYGYTF
.	TRBV11-2	TRBJ2-3	TRBD2	TGTGCCAGCAGCTTAGCTCTAGCGGGAATCGGAGATACGCAGTATTTT	CASSLALAGIGDTQYF
.	TRBV5-1	TRBJ2-3	TRBD2	TGCGCCAGCAGCTTGCCTCTAGCGGGAGGTTTAGATACGCAGTATTTT	CASSLPLAGGLDTQYF
.	TRBV19	TRBJ1-3	.	TGTGCCAGTGGGGCCGACAGGTCTGGAAACACCATATATTTT	CASGADRSGNTIYF
.	TRBV4-1	TRBJ1-1	TRBD1	TGCGCCAGCAGCCAAGGACAGGGAAGGGGGAACACTGAAGCTTTCTTT	CASSQGQGRGNTEAFF
.	TRBV7-2	TRBJ1-1	.	TGTGCCAGCAGCTTATGGGGAGCTGACACTGAAGCTTTCTTT	CASSLWGADTEAFF
.	TRBV28	TRBJ1-4	.	TGTGCCAGCAGTTTAGCGATTGCTGAAAAACTGTTTTTT	CASSLAIAEKLFF
.	TRBV6-2/TRBV6-3	TRBJ2-1	TRBD2	TGTGCCAGCAGACCTACTAGCGGGAGGGTGAATGAGCAGTTCTTC	CASRPTSGRVNEQFF
.	TRBV18	TRBJ2-3	.	TGTGCCAGCTCACCACGTACAGGGACCACAGATACGCAGTATTTT	CASSPRTGTTDTQYF
.	TRBV25-1	TRBJ1-5	.	TGTGCCAGCAGTGAAGGCCTTAAGCCCCAGCATTTT	CASSEGLKPQHF
.	TRBV5-1	TRBJ2-7	TRBD2	TGCGCCAGCAGCTTGGACGAGCGGCCGGGACTAGCGGGAGTCCGCAACGAGCAGTACTTC	CASSLDERPGLAGVRNEQYF
.	TRBV20-1	TRBJ2-1	.	TGCAGTGCTCCCGACAATGAGCAGTTCTTC	CSAPDNEQFF
.	TRBV24-1	TRBJ1-5	.	TGTGCCACAGGAGGGTTGAACGAGAATCAGCCCCAGCATTTT	CATGGLNENQPQHF
.	TRBV6-5	TRBJ2-1	.	TGTGCCAGCAGCCCCCGAGGCGGGTATGAGCAGTTCTTC	CASSPRGGYEQFF
.	TRBV5-1	TRBJ1-4	.	TGCGCCAGCAGCTTGGGTCCCGCAACTAATGAAAAACTGTTTTTT	CASSLGPATNEKLFF
.	TRBV28	TRBJ2-1	TRBD2	TGTGCCAGCAGGTCTAGCGGGGGCTCCTACAATGAGCAGTTCTTC	CASRSSGGSYNEQFF
.	TRBV28	TRBJ2-7	.	TGTGCCAGCAGTCGTGGACAGAGTGGGGACGAGCAGTACTTC	CASSRGQSGDEQYF
.	TRBV28	TRBJ1-1	TRBD1	TGTGCCAGCAGTCCTGCTACAGGGGTAACTGAAGCTTTCTTT	CASSPATGVTEAFF
.	TRBV6-2/TRBV6-3	TRBJ2-2	TRBD2	TGTGCCAGCAGTTACAGGGGGACTAGCGGTCCTACCGGGGAGCTGTTTTTT	CASSYRGTSGPTGELFF
.	TRBV19	TRBJ2-1	TRBD2	TGTGCCAGTAGTATTAGCCGTGGACTAGCGGGAGAAGCTGAGCAGTTCTTC	CASSISRGLAGEAEQFF
.	TRBV15	TRBJ1-2	.	TGTGCCACCAGCAGACTGTTGGGCGGGGGTGACTATGGCTACACCTTC	CATSRLLGGGDYGYTF
.	TRBV7-8	TRBJ2-7	TRBD2	TGTGCCAGCAGCTTCGATCTCCGGGTGGGACTAGCGGACGAGCAGTACTTC	CASSFDLRVGLADEQYF
.	TRBV11-2	TRBJ2-4	.	TGTGCCAGCAGGCCTTTCAGGGGTGCCAAAAACATTCAGTACTTC	CASRPFRGAKNIQYF
.	TRBV19	TRBJ2-7	.	TGTGCCAGTAGTACCCTCCCGGGACTCCTTCTCTTC	CASSTLPGLLLF
.	TRBV7-7	TRBJ2-1	.	TGTGCTAGCAGCTTATCAGTTTACAATGAGCAGTTCTTC	CASSLSVYNEQFF
.	TRBV3-1/TRBV3-2	TRBJ2-7	TRBD2	TGTGCCAGCAGCCAAGTCTTAGCGGGAGTCGTGTACGAGCAGTACTTC	CASSQVLAGVVYEQYF
.	TRBV19	TRBJ1-5	.	TGTGCCAGTACCAAGGCGGGGGTGCTTAGCAATCAGCCCCAGCATTTT	CASTKAGVLSNQPQHF
.	TRBV28	TRBJ1-3	TRBD1	TGTGCCAGCAGTTTCCCTTTCGGGACAGGGGATCAATCCATATATTTT	CASSFPFGTGDQSIYF